The 17 T cell receptor beta chains given below trace back to one sample, sequenced in a study of patients and donors after allogeneic stem cell transplantation. TCRdb fed the RT-PCR reads into MiXCR, producing one record per CDR3 protein. The sample includes about 150,000 distinct CDR3 sequences, roughly 35% of them seen just once. The sample taken for sequencing was blood, either unsorted or a sorted T cell fraction (not recorded which). All receptors derive from a human donor who was either an allogeneic HSCT recipient or a stem cell or donor lymphocyte infusion donor (not recorded which). It is not recorded whose cells these are; they may come from a transplant donor.

This clonotype appeared a few times. This chain uses TRBV14 with TRBJ1-4; D is possibly TRBD1 (5 bases). There are 15 residues in the CDR3. Germline values: CDR1 SGHDN, CDR2 FVKESK. Between the trimmed V and J ends, which lost 10 bases and 7 bases, there was a span of 22 bases. The CDR3 sequence is CATSRDAQSSEKLFF. CDR3 DNA: TGTGCCACATCCCGGGACGCCCAATCCAGTGAAAAACTGTTTTTT. Filled out from reference TRBV14 and TRBJ1-4, the complete variable domain reads EAGVTQFPSHSVIEKGQTVTLRCDPISGHDNLYWYRRVMGKEIKFLLHFVKESKQDESGMPNNRFLAERTGGTYSTLKVQPAELEDSGVYFCATSRDAQSSEKLFFGSGTQLSVL.

This clonotype has a handful of counts. The chain uses TRBV7-9 and TRBJ2-5, with TRBD1 matching 9 bases. V trimming: 5 bases; J trimming: 2 bases; junction bases outside the gene matches: 3. The CDR3 extends over 14 amino acids. Per the germline V gene, CDR1 is SEHNR and CDR2 is FQNEAQ (reference sequence). CDR3 loop: CASSRDRAQETQYF. The CDR3 coding sequence is TGTGCCAGCAGCCGGGACAGGGCTCAAGAGACCCAGTACTTC. The full variable domain, with the rest looked up from reference TRBV7-9 and TRBJ2-5, is DTGVSQNPRHKITKRGQNVTFRCDPISEHNRLYWYRQTLGQGPEFLTYFQNEAQLEKSRLLSDRFSAERPKGSFSTLEIQRTEQGDSAMYLCASSRDRAQETQYFGPGTRLLVL.

The V gene is TRBV3-1, the J gene TRBJ2-3; D is possibly TRBD2 (6 bases). The CDR3 length is 17 residues. The V gene's germline CDR1 is LGHDT and CDR2 YNNKEL (reference sequence). V shed 1 base and J shed 0 bases, with 14 bases lying between them. CDR3 region: CASSQGYTGASTDTQYF. DNA for the CDR3: TGTGCCAGCAGCCAAGGATATACGGGAGCTAGCACAGATACGCAGTATTTT.

This clonotype was seen more than once but under ten times. The chain employs TRBV12-3 or TRBV12-4 and TRBJ1-5, with a possible D match to TRBD1 (6 bases). This CDR3 spans 14 amino acids. With 5 bases removed from V and 6 bases from J, the gap between germline ends came to 14 bases. In DNA, the CDR3 is TGTGCCAGCAGTCCGACAGGTCCCGGTCAGCCCCAGCATTTT. Translated, it gives CASSPTGPGQPQHF.

Many counts were recorded for this clonotype. The chain uses TRBV20-1 and TRBJ1-2, with D uncertain. Trimming pared 6 bases from V and 2 bases from J, leaving 16 bases between. This CDR3 region has 14 residues. Germline-derived CDR1 and CDR2 are DFQATT and SNEGSKA (reference sequence). CDR3 protein: CSAHYPRGNYGYTF. CDR3 DNA: TGCAGTGCCCACTACCCACGAGGGAACTATGGCTACACCTTC.

V and J are TRBV5-5 and TRBJ2-7; D might be TRBD1 (5 bases). The length of the CDR3 is 14 residues. Germline V gene sequence: CDR1 SGHKS, CDR2 YYEKEE (reference sequence). V lost 1 base to trimming and J lost 3 bases, with 11 bases between them. The CDR3 DNA follows: TGTGCCAGCAGCTTGCGTCGGCAGGGCTACGAGCAGTACTTC. Protein: CASSLRRQGYEQYF.

This clonotype has only a few counts. The chain links TRBV5-6 to TRBJ1-1, with unresolved D. The CDR3 totals 14 residues. Germline V CDR1 and CDR2: SGHDT, YYEEEE. The V end lost 4 bases, the J end lost 4 bases, and 14 bases lay between the germline ends. As DNA, the CDR3 is TGTGCCAGCAGCAGCGGGAATGAGGGCACTGAAGCTTTCTTT. Its protein is CASSSGNEGTEAFF.

This chain links TRBV29-1 with TRBJ2-3; 10 bases map to TRBD2. The germline CDR1 and CDR2 sequences are SQVTM and ANQGSEA. V trimming: 5 bases; J trimming: 4 bases; junction bases outside the gene matches: 6. There are 14 residues in the CDR3. The CDR3 spells CSVTPAGGPDTQYF. The CDR3 nucleotides are TGCAGCGTTACACCAGCGGGGGGGCCAGATACGCAGTATTTT.

This clonotype appeared a few times. This chain links TRBV27 with TRBJ1-2; D remains unclear. The germline V gene encodes CDR1 MNHEY and CDR2 SMNVEV (reference sequence). V lost 2 bases to trimming and J lost 6 bases, with 10 bases between them. The CDR3 contains 13 residues. Here the CDR3 reads CASSLSQRDGYTF. CDR3 sequence (DNA): TGTGCCAGCAGTTTAAGTCAGAGGGATGGCTACACCTTC.

This clonotype was seen a few times. CDR3 residues: CASSEEVQETQYF. CDR3 bases: TGTGCCAGCAGCGAAGAGGTCCAAGAGACCCAGTACTTC. The rearrangement joins TRBV7-3 to TRBJ2-5; no firm D call. V gave up 5 bases and J gave up 1 base, with 8 bases separating them. Germline values: CDR1 SGHTA, CDR2 FQGTGA. The CDR3 has 13 residues.

The CDR3: CSAVGQGSEAFF. CDR3 in DNA: TGCAGTGCGGTAGGACAGGGGTCTGAAGCTTTCTTT. This sequence joins TRBV20-1 and TRBJ1-1; the match to TRBD1 covers 9 bases. Germline lookup yields CDR1 DFQATT and CDR2 SNEGSKA (reference sequence). CDR3 length: 12 residues. V lost 6 bases to trimming and J lost 6 bases; unmatched junction nucleotides: 5.

This clonotype turned up a few times. The rearrangement joins TRBV27 to TRBJ1-1; the D gene is possibly TRBD1 (6 bases). Looked up from germline, CDR1 is MNHEY and CDR2 is SMNVEV (reference sequence). The length of the CDR3 is 14 residues. Trimming left V 6 bases short and J 2 bases short, with 13 bases between. CDR3 protein: CASSIGGLNTEAFF. Here the CDR3 DNA reads TGTGCCAGCAGCATAGGGGGTCTAAACACTGAAGCTTTCTTT.

This clonotype turned up a few times. This chain joins TRBV10-3 and TRBJ2-5; D not certain. Trimming cost V 4 bases and J 0 bases, with 9 bases left between them. Germline values: CDR1 ENHRY, CDR2 SYGVKD. CDR3 size: 14 residues. CDR3 DNA: TGTGCCATCAGTGCCAACGGTCACCAAGAGACCCAGTACTTC. It specifies CAISANGHQETQYF.

This clonotype was detected a few times. The CDR3 region is CSVPRGLRGTGELFF. The CDR3 region has the DNA TGCAGTGTCCCCAGGGGGCTAAGGGGGACCGGGGAGCTGTTTTTT. J is TRBJ2-2 and V is TRBV20-1; 8 nucleotides match TRBD1. With 7 bases clipped from V and 5 bases from J, the junction kept 12 bases outside the gene matches. The germline V gene has CDR1 DFQATT and CDR2 SNEGSKA (reference sequence). The CDR3 is 15 amino acids.

A word on this clonotype: A read error may produce the germline difference seen at one junction end. The rearrangement uses TRBV29-1 and TRBJ2-3, with TRBD2 as a possible D gene (5 bases). The germline CDR1 and CDR2 sequences are SQVTM and ANQGSEA. The CDR3 runs 16 residues. This CDR3 is CSVDLVWGSSTNTQYF. The CDR3, as DNA: TGCAGCGTTGACCTGGTGTGGGGATCTAGCACAAATACGCAGTATTTT.

This clonotype was found once. The rearrangement uses TRBV5-6 and TRBJ2-7, with 7 bases fitting TRBD2. The CDR3 sequence is 16 residues long. CDR1 and CDR2 (germline): SGHDT, YYEEEE. With 2 bases clipped from V and 4 bases from J, the junction kept 12 bases outside the gene matches. This CDR3 reads CASSFAVWGGHYEQYF. CDR3 sequence (DNA): TGTGCCAGCAGCTTCGCTGTCTGGGGAGGGCATTACGAGCAGTACTTC.

The chain couples TRBV7-2 to TRBJ1-4; a weak D match, TRBD1 (5 bases). V was clipped by 1 base and J by 7 bases, with 13 bases between them. The CDR3 loop spans 15 amino acids. Germline CDR1 is SGHTA and CDR2 is FQGNSA. CDR3 sequence reads: CASSLDPGAGEKLFF. Written as DNA, the CDR3 is TGTGCCAGCAGCTTAGATCCCGGGGCGGGTGAAAAACTGTTTTTT.